The T cell receptor (beta chain) under discussion was sequenced for a study of identical twins. Whole-study results and caveats: High-abundance cord blood beta clonotypes had fewer insertions; memory repertoires showed none. Donors were not followed over many years; analysis was cross-sectional. Modeled out-of-frame TCR alpha sharing in monozygotic twins fell below observed levels.

About this clonotype itself: Its antigen is unknown.

Template switching introduced a universal primer site, and the cDNA bore unique molecular identifiers. TCRdb ran MiXCR on the 5' RACE reads and lists one entry per CDR3 protein. The sample has 1.5 million to 2 million distinct CDR3 sequences, about 32% seen once. The sequencing input was cord blood. This clonotype originated in a newborn girl in good health.

CDR3 region: CSVGPRVLTYEQYF. CDR3 DNA: TGCAGCGTGGGTCCCAGGGTACTTACCTACGAGCAGTACTTC. The V call is TRBV29-1, the J call TRBJ2-4; D is perhaps TRBD1 (5 bases). The better agreement between TRBJ2-7 and the DNA end casts doubt on the J call. CDR1 is SQVTM and CDR2 is ANQGSEA in the germline V gene. The CDR3 extends over 14 amino acids.